This T cell receptor (beta chain) stems from a study of cytomegalovirus exposure and HLA in healthy donors. The PCR was carried out with 60 Vbeta primers and 13 Jbeta primers. TCRdb keeps only in-frame clones here, not all; method: immunoSEQ multiplex PCR. The sample lists 150,000 to 200,000 clones, around 81% occurring once. This CDR3 has 14 amino acids. The germline gives CDR1 SGHRS, CDR2 YFSETQ. V was shortened by 4 bases and J by 2 bases, with 12 bases between the two germline ends. The chain couples TRBV5-1 to TRBJ1-2; D gene uncertain. This clonotype was obtained from a young woman in good health and CMV-seronegative. Sequencing input: PBMCs. CDR3 sequence (DNA): TGCGCCAGCAGCCGAGGCGGGGAGAACTATGGCTACACCTTC. Its protein product is CASSRGGENYGYTF.